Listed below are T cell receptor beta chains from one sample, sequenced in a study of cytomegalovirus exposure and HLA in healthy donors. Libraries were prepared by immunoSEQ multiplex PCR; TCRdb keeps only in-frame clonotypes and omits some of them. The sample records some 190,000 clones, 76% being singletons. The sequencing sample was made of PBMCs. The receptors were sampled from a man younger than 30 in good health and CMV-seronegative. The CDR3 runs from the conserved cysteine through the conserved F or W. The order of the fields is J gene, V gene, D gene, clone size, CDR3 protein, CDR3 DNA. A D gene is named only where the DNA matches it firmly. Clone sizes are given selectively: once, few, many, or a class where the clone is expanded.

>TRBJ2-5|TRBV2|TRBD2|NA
CASTKFGTSGPQETQYF
TGTGCCAGCACTAAATTCGGGACTAGCGGGCCTCAAGAGACCCAGTACTTC
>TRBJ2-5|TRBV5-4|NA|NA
CASSFYPDSQETQYF
TGTGCCAGCAGCTTCTACCCCGACAGCCAAGAGACCCAGTACTTC
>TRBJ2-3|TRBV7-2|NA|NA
CASSALGGGYTDTQYF
TGTGCCAGCAGCGCCCTGGGGGGGGGCTACACAGATACGCAGTATTTT
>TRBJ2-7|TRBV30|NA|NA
CACGPSRGEQYF
TGTGCCTGTGGACCCTCGCGGGGCGAGCAGTACTTC
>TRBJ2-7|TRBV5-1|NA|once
CASSLASKGYEQYF
TGCGCCAGCAGCTTGGCTAGTAAGGGGTACGAGCAGTACTTC
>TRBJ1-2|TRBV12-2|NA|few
CASRLGAGTQGCGYTF
TGTGCAAGTCGCTTAGGCGCGGGGACCCAAGGATGTGGCTACACCTTC
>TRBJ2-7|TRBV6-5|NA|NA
CASSEVGSKLEQYF
TGTGCCAGCAGTGAAGTCGGGTCCAAACTCGAGCAGTACTTC
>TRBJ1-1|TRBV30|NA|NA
CAWSPRVSVTEAFF
TGTGCCTGGAGTCCGAGGGTTTCGGTTACTGAAGCTTTCTTT
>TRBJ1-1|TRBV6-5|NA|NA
CASSDRTEAFF
TGTGCCAGCAGCGACAGGACTGAAGCTTTCTTT
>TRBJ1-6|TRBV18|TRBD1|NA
CASSPPGQVSSPLHF
TGTGCCAGCTCACCACCGGGACAGGTGTCTTCACCCCTCCACTTT
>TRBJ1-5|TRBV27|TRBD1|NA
CASRQGVQPQHF
TGTGCCAGCCGACAGGGGGTTCAGCCCCAGCATTTT
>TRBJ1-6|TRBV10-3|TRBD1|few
CAISGQGDSPLHF
TGTGCCATCAGCGGACAGGGGGATTCACCCCTCCACTTT
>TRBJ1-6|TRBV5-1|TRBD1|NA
CASSLGGQTNSPLHF
TGCGCCAGCAGCTTGGGGGGACAGACTAATTCACCCCTCCACTTT
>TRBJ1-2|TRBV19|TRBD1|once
CASSIGTALYGYTF
TGTGCCAGTAGTATTGGGACAGCTCTCTATGGCTACACCTTC
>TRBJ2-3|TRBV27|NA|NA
CASSLTAGRTDTQYF
TGTGCCAGCAGTTTAACTGCCGGGAGAACAGATACGCAGTATTTT
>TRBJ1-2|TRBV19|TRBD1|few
CASSVGDRIKWGYTF
TGTGCCAGTAGTGTTGGGGACAGGATCAAATGGGGCTACACCTTC
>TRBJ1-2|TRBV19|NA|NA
CASSIAPRLAGYTF
TGTGCCAGTAGTATAGCCCCCCGCCTGGCTGGCTACACCTTC
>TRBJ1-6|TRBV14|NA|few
CASSQAGANYNSPLHF
TGTGCCAGCAGCCAGGCTGGGGCCAACTATAATTCACCCCTCCACTTT
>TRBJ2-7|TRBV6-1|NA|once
CASTTVAYEQYF
TGTGCCAGCACCACGGTAGCCTACGAGCAGTACTTC
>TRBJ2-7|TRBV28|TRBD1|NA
CASSSGQGGEQYF
TGTGCCAGCAGCTCTGGACAGGGTGGCGAGCAGTACTTC
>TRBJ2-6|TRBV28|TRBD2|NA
CASRASGINSGANVLTF
TGTGCCAGCCGAGCTAGCGGAATCAACTCTGGGGCCAACGTCCTGACTTTC
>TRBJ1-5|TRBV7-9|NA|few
CASSLTGDQPQHF
TGTGCCAGCAGCTTAACGGGAGATCAGCCCCAGCATTTT
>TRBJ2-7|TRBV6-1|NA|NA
CASSRPGIYEQYF
TGTGCCAGCAGCCGGCCGGGGATCTACGAGCAGTACTTC
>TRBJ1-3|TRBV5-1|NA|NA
CASRALAGGNTIYF
TGCGCCAGCAGGGCCCTGGCGGGGGGAAACACCATATATTTT
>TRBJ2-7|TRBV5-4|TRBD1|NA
CASSLARTGNYEQYF
TGTGCCAGCAGCTTGGCTCGGACAGGAAACTACGAGCAGTACTTC
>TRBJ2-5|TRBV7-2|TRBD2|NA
CASSPSGRGGSKTQYF
TGTGCCAGCAGCCCGTCGGGGCGGGGGGGCTCAAAGACCCAGTACTTC
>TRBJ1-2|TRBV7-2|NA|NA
CASSFTGIGYTF
TGTGCCAGCAGCTTTACGGGGATTGGCTACACCTTC
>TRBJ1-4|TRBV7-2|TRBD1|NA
CASSTGGTGARSNEKLFF
TGTGCCAGCAGTACAGGGGGGACAGGGGCGAGATCTAATGAAAAACTGTTTTTT
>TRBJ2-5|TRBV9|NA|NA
CASSDSQGGTQYF
TGTGCCAGCAGCGATTCCCAGGGGGGGACCCAGTACTTC
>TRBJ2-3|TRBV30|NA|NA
CAWSLVFGGSTDTQYF
TGTGCCTGGAGTCTGGTTTTCGGGGGTAGCACAGATACGCAGTATTTT
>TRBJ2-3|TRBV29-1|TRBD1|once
CSSQGDSTDTQYF
TGCAGCAGCCAGGGGGATAGCACAGATACGCAGTATTTT
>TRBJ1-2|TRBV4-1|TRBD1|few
CASSQARQGVLVGYTF
TGCGCCAGCAGCCAAGCTAGACAGGGGGTTTTGGTTGGCTACACCTTC
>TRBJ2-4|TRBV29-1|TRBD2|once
CSAGRAGAKNIQYF
TGCAGCGCGGGGAGGGCGGGAGCTAAAAACATTCAGTACTTC
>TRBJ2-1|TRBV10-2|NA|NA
CASSESAGSGSYNEQFF
TGCGCCAGCAGTGAGAGCGCGGGATCCGGCTCCTACAATGAGCAGTTCTTC
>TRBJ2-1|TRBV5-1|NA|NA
CASSPEGYNEQFF
TGCGCCAGCAGCCCGGAGGGCTACAATGAGCAGTTCTTC
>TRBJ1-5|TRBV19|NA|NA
CASSIQRGLQPQHF
TGTGCCAGTAGTATTCAGCGGGGTTTGCAGCCCCAGCATTTT
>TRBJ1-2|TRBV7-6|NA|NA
CASTFVTERHGYTF
TGTGCCAGCACCTTTGTGACAGAAAGACATGGCTACACCTTC
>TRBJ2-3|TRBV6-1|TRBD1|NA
CASSDGTGGRNTDTQYF
TGTGCCAGCAGTGACGGGACAGGGGGCCGCAACACAGATACGCAGTATTTT
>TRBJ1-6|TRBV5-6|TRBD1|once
CASSASTGGLRGGSPLHF
TGTGCCAGCAGCGCCTCGACAGGGGGACTACGTGGGGGATCACCCCTCCACTTT
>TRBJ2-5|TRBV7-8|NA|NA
CASSLTGSGIGETQYF
TGTGCCAGCAGCCTTACAGGGTCGGGGATCGGAGAGACCCAGTACTTC
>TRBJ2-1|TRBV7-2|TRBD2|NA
CASSLTSGGAEGQFF
TGTGCCAGCAGCCTCACTAGCGGGGGGGCCGAGGGGCAGTTCTTC
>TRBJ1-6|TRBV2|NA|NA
CASSPRQAGSNSPLHF
TGTGCCAGCAGTCCCCGACAGGCAGGGTCTAATTCACCCCTCCACTTT
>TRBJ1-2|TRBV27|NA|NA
CASSSAGLDFGYTF
TGTGCCAGCAGTTCGGCAGGACTGGACTTTGGCTACACCTTC
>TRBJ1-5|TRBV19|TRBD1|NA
CASSNLRTGVPTWQPQHF
TGTGCCAGTAGTAATTTACGGACAGGGGTCCCCACTTGGCAGCCCCAGCATTTT
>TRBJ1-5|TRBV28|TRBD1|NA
CASSLLQDRSIQPQHF
TGTGCCAGCAGTTTGTTGCAGGACAGGTCAATTCAGCCCCAGCATTTT
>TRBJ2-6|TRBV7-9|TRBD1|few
CASSRRRGGIPGANVLTF
TGTGCCAGCAGCAGAAGAAGAGGGGGCATTCCTGGGGCCAACGTCCTGACTTTC
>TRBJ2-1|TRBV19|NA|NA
CASSPSQAGNEQFF
TGTGCCAGTAGTCCCTCACAGGCCGGCAATGAGCAGTTCTTC
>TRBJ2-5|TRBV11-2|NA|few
CASSPEPTRTQYF
TGTGCCAGCAGCCCGGAGCCTACTCGGACCCAGTACTTC